Here is one T cell receptor (beta chain) with its context. The use of a sample-barcoded 5' primer and a J-beta primer mix characterized a second PCR of about 6 to 12 cycles. In TCRdb, the 5' RACE reads were re-called with MiXCR into one record per CDR3 protein. The data hold approximately 400,000 distinct CDR3 sequences, with approximately 52% observed a single time. The length of the CDR3 is 15 residues. V lost 9 bases, J lost 6 bases, and 10 bases stayed unmatched. CDR1 is LNHDA, CDR2 SQIVND, per germline (reference sequence). The sample belongs to a study of blood T cells in healthy people across ages.

The chain links TRBV19 to TRBJ2-1; 11 bases agree with TRBD2. This clonotype was obtained from a man between 60 and 75 years old in good health. The sequenced sample was blood. This chain's CDR3 is CASTQIAGGINEQFF. The CDR3 nucleotides read TGTGCCAGCACTCAGATAGCGGGGGGGATCAATGAGCAGTTCTTC. Full variable domain (rest looked up from reference TRBV19 and TRBJ2-1): DGGITQSPKYLFRKEGQNVTLSCEQNLNHDAMYWYRQDPGQGLRLIYYSQIVNDFQKGDIAEGYSVSREKKESFPLTVTSAQKNPTAFYLCASTQIAGGINEQFFGPGTRLTVL.